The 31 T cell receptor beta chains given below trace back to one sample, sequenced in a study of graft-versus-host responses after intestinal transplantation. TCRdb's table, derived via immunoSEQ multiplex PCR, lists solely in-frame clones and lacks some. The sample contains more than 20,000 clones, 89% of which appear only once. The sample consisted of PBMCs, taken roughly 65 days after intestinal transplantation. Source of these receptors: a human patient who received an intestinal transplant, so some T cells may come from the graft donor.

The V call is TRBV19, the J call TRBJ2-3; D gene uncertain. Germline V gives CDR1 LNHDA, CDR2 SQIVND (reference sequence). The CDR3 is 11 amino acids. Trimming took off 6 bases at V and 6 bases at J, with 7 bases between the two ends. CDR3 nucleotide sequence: TGTGCCAGTAGCAATTGGGATACGCAGTATTTT. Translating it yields CASSNWDTQYF.

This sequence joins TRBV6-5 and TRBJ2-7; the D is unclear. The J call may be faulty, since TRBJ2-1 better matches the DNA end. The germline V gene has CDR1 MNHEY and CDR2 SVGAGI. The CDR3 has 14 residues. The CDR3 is CASSHLNQDNEQFF. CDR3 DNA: TGTGCCAGCAGTCACTTGAACCAGGACAATGAGCAGTTCTTC.

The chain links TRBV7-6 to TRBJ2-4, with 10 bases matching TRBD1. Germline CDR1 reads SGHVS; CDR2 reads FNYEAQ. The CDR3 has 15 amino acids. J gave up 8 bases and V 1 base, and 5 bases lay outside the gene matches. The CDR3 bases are TGTGCCAGCAGCTTAGGGACAGGGGGTGAGGACATTCAGTACTTC. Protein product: CASSLGTGGEDIQYF. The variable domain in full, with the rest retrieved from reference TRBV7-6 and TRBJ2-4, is GAGVSQSPRYKVTKRGQDVALRCDPISGHVSLYWYRQALGQGPEFLTYFNYEAQQDKSGLPNDRFSAERPEGSISTLTIQRTEQRDSAMYRCASSLGTGGEDIQYFGAGTRLSVL.

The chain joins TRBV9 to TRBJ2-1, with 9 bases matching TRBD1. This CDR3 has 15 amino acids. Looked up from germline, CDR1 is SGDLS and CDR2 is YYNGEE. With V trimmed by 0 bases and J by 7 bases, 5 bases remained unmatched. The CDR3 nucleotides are TGTGCCAGCAGCGTAGAAGAACAGGGGGCGAATGAGCAGTTCTTC. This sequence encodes CASSVEEQGANEQFF.

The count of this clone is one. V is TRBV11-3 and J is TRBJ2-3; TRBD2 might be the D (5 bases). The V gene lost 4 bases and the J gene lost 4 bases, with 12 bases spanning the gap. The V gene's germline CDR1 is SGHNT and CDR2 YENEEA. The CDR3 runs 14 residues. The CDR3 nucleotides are TGTGCCAGCAGCTACGGGGTAGGCGCAGATACGCAGTATTTT. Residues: CASSYGVGADTQYF.

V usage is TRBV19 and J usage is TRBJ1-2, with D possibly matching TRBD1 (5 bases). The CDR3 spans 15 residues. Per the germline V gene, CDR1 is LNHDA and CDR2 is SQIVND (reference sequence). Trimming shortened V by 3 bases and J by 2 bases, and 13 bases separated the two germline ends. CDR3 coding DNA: TGTGCCAGTAGTATTAGGGGCAGCCTCAACTATGGCTACACCTTC. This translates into CASSIRGSLNYGYTF.

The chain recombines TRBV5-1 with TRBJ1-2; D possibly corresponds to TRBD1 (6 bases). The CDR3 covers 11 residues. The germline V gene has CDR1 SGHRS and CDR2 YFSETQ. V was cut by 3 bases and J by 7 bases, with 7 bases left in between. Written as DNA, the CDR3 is TGCGCCAGCAGCTCAGGGGCTGGCTACACCTTC. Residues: CASSSGAGYTF.

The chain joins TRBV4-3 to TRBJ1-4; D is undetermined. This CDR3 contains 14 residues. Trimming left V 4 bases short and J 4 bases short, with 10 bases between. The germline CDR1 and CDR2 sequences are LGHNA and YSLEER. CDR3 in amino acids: CASSPNGYNEKLFF. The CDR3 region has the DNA TGCGCCAGCAGCCCAAACGGGTATAATGAAAAACTGTTTTTT.

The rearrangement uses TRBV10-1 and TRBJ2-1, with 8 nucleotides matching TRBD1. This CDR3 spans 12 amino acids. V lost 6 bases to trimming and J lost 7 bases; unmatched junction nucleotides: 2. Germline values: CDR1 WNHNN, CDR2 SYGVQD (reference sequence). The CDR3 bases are TGCGCCAGCAGCCGGACAGGGAATGAGCAGTTCTTC. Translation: CASSRTGNEQFF.

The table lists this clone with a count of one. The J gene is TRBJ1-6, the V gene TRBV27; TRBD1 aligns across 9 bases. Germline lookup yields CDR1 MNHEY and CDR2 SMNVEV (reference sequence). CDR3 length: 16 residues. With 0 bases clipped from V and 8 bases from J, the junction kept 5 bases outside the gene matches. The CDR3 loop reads CASSLSGQGNYSPLHF. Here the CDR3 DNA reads TGTGCCAGCAGTTTATCGGGACAGGGAAATTATTCACCCCTCCACTTT.

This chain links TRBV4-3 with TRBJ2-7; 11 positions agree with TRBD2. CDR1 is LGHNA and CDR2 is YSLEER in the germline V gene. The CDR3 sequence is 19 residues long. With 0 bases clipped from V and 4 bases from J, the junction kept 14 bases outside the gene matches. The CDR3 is CASSQEGPSGGLKPYEQYF. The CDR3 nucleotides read TGCGCCAGCAGCCAAGAAGGCCCTAGCGGGGGGCTCAAGCCATACGAGCAGTACTTC.

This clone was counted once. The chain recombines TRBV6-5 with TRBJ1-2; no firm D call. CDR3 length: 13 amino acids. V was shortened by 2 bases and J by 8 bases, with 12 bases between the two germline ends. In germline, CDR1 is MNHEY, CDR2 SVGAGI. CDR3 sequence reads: CASSYTLLEGYTF. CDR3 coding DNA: TGTGCCAGCAGTTACACGCTACTAGAGGGCTACACCTTC.

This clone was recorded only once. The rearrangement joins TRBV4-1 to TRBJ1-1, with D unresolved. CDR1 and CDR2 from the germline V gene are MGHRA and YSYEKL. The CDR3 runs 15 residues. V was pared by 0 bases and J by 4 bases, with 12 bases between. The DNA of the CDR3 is TGCGCCAGCAGCCAAGAACTGGGTTGGCTCACTGAAGCTTTCTTT. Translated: CASSQELGWLTEAFF.

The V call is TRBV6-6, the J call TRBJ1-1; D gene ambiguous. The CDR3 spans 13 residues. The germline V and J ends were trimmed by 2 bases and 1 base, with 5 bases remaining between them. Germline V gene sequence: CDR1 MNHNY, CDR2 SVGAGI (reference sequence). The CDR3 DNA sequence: TGTGCCAGCAGTTACACGAGGAACACTGAAGCTTTCTTT. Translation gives CASSYTRNTEAFF.

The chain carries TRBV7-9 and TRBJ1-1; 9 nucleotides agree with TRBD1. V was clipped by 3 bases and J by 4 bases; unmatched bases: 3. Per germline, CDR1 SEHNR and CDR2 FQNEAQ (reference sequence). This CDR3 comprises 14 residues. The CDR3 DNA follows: TGTGCCAGCAGCTTGACAGGGGGTATCACTGAAGCTTTCTTT. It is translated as CASSLTGGITEAFF.

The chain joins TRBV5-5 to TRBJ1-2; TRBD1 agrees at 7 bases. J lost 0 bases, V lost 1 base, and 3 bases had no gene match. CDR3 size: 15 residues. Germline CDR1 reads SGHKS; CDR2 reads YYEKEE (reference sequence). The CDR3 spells CASSLFGQANYGYTF. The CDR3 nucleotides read TGTGCCAGCAGCTTGTTCGGACAGGCTAACTATGGCTACACCTTC. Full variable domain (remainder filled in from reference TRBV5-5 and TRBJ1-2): DAGVTQSPTHLIKTRGQQVTLRCSPISGHKSVSWYQQVLGQGPQFIFQYYEKEERGRGNFPDRFSARQFPNYSSELNVNALLLGDSALYLCASSLFGQANYGYTFGSGTRLTVV.

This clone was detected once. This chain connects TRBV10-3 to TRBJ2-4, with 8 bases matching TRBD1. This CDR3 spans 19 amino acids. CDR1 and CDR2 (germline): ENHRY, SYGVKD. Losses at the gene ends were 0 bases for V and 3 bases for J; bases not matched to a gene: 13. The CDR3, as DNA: TGTGCCATCAGTGAGTCTCCCTCCGGGGACAGGCCGAACAAAAACATTCAGTACTTC. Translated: CAISESPSGDRPNKNIQYF.

CDR3 sequence (DNA): TGTGCCAGCAGTGAAAGCGGGGATGCGGATACGCAGTATTTT. Its translation is CASSESGDADTQYF. The chain has TRBV6-4 and TRBJ2-3; 7 positions match TRBD2. Unmatched junction bases numbered 6, after V lost 3 bases and J lost 6 bases. The CDR3 is 14 amino acids. The germline V gene has CDR1 MRHNA and CDR2 SNTAGT.

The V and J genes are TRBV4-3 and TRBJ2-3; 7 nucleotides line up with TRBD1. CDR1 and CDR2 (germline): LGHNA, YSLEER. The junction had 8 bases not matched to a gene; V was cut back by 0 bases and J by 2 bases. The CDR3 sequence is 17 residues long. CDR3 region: CASSQERLQGITDTQYF. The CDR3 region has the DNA TGCGCCAGCAGCCAAGAGAGGTTACAGGGGATCACAGATACGCAGTATTTT.

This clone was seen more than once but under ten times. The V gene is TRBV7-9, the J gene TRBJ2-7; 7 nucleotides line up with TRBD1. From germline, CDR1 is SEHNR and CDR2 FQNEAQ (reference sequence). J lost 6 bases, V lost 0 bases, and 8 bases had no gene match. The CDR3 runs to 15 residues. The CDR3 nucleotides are TGTGCCAGCAGCTTAGCAGAGGGACAGCTGATCGAGCAGTACTTC. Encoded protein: CASSLAEGQLIEQYF.

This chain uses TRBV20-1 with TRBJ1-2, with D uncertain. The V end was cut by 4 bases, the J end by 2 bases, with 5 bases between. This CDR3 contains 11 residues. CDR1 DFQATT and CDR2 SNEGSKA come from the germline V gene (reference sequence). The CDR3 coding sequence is TGCAGTGCTATCCTCAACTATGGCTACACCTTC. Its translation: CSAILNYGYTF.

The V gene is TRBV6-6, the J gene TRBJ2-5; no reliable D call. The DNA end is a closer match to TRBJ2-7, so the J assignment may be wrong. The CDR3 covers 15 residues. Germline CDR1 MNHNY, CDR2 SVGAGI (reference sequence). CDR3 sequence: CASSYWPGVLYEQYF. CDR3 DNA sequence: TGTGCCAGCAGTTACTGGCCGGGCGTACTGTACGAGCAGTACTTC.

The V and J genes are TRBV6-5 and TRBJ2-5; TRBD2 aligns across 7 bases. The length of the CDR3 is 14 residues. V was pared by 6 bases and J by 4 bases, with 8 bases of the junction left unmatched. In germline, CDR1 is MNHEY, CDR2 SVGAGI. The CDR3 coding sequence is TGTGCCAGCAGACTAAGGACTAGTTCAGAGACCCAGTACTTC. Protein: CASRLRTSSETQYF.

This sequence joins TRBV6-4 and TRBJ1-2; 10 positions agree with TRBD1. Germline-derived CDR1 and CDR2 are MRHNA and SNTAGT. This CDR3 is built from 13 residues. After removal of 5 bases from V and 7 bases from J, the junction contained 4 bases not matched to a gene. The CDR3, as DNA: TGTGCCAGCAGTCGACAGGGGGCTGGTGGCTACACCTTC. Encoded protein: CASSRQGAGGYTF.

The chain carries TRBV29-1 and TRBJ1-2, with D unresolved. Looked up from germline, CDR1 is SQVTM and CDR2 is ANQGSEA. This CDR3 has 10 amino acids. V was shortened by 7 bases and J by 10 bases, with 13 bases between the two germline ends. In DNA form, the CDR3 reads TGCAGCGCCAACAGCGAGACCTACACCTTC. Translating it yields CSANSETYTF.

CDR3 in amino acids: CASSVGSGTTDTQYF. CDR3 sequence (DNA): TGTGCCAGCAGCGTTGGTAGCGGGACCACAGATACGCAGTATTTT. The chain is built from TRBV9 and TRBJ2-3, with TRBD2 identical over 8 bases. This CDR3 contains 15 residues. CDR1 is SGDLS and CDR2 is YYNGEE in the germline V gene. V shed 2 bases, J shed 2 bases, and the junction held 4 bases outside the gene matches.

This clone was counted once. CDR3 sequence: CASSDDVGPYSNQPQHF. The CDR3 DNA is TGTGCCAGCAGTGATGATGTAGGGCCCTATAGCAATCAGCCCCAGCATTTT. The chain carries TRBV6-1 and TRBJ1-5; D gene ambiguous. Between the trimmed V and J ends, which lost 3 bases and 0 bases, there was a span of 15 bases. The germline V gene encodes CDR1 MNHNS and CDR2 SASEGT. This CDR3 is 17 amino acids long.

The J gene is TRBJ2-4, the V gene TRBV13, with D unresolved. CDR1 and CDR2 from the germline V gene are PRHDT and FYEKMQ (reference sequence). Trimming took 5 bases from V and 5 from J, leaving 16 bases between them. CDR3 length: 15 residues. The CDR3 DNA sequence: TGTGCCAGCAGCCAGAGGTCGTCGCACGAAAACATTCAGTACTTC. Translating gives CASSQRSSHENIQYF.

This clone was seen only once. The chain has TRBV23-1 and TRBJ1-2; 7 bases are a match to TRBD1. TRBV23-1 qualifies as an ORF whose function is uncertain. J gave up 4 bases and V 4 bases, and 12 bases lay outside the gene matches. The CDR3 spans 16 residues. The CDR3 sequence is CASSPFRTGFLYGYTF. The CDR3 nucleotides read TGCGCCAGCAGTCCCTTCCGGACAGGCTTTCTCTATGGCTACACCTTC.

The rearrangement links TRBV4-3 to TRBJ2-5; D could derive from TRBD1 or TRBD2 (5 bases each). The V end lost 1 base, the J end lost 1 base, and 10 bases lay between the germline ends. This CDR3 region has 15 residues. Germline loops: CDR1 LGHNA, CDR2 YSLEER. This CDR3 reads CASSQVGRSQETQYF. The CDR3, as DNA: TGCGCCAGCAGCCAAGTGGGACGGAGCCAAGAGACCCAGTACTTC.

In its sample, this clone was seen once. DNA of the CDR3: TGTGCCAGCTCACCACCGGGACGGCTTTATACGCAGTATTTT. Translating gives CASSPPGRLYTQYF. V and J are TRBV18 and TRBJ2-3; D could derive from TRBD1 or TRBD2 (5 bases each). Trimming shortened V by 0 bases and J by 7 bases, and 11 bases separated the two germline ends. The CDR3 spans 14 residues. Per germline, CDR1 KGHSH and CDR2 LQKENI.